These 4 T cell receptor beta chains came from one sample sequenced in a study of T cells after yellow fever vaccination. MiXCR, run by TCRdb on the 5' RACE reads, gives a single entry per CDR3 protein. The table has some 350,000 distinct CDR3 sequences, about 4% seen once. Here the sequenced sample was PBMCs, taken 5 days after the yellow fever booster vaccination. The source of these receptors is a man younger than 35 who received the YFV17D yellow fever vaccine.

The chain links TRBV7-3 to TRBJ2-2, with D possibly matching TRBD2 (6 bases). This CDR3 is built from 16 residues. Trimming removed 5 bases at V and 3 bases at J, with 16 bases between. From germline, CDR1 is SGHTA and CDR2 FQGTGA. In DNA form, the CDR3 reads TGTGCCAGCAGCCCCCGCCCGCGGGGTGACACCGGGGAGCTGTTTTTT. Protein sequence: CASSPRPRGDTGELFF.

The CDR3 DNA follows: TGTGCCAGCAGCCTTCGGGGACCGCCCAGCAATGAGCAGTTCTTC. This encodes CASSLRGPPSNEQFF. The chain links TRBV7-7 to TRBJ2-1; D may correspond to TRBD1 or TRBD2 (5 bases each). Germline loops: CDR1 SSHAT, CDR2 FNYEAQ (reference sequence). This CDR3 is built from 15 residues. V dropped 5 bases and J dropped 6 bases, with 17 bases sitting between them.

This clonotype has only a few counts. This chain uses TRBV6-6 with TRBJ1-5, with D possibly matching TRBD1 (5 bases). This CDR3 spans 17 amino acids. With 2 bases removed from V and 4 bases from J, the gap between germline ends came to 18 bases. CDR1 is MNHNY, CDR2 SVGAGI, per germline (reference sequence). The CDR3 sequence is CASSYPWDSSRNQPQHF. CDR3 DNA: TGTGCCAGCAGTTACCCATGGGACTCCAGTAGAAATCAGCCCCAGCATTTT.

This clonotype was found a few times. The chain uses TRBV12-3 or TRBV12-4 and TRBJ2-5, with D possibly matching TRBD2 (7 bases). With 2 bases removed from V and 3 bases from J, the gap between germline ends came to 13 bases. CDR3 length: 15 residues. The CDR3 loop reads CASSLPGGLKETQYF. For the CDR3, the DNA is TGTGCCAGCAGTTTACCGGGGGGCCTAAAAGAGACCCAGTACTTC.